This T cell receptor (beta chain) was profiled in a study of OX40 agonist ivuxolimab in advanced cancers. On the study more broadly: Patients with hepatocellular carcinoma, melanoma, renal cell or head and neck cancer made up the dose-escalation patients.

Study observations and caveats: Normalized T-cell clonal expansion was also low in some nonresponders.

Sequencing was performed with immunoSEQ multiplex PCR; in TCRdb, only in-frame clones are kept and a portion is missing. The repertoire consists of approximately 45,000 clones, with roughly 94% occurring once and the leading ten covering approximately 10%. Patients were excluded for autoimmune disease history or systemic immunosuppression. Notes on this clone: Its specificity is unknown.

This TCR derives from an adult with an advanced solid tumor such as melanoma, head and neck, liver or kidney cancer. The sequencing used CD4+ or CD8+ T cells sorted from blood, collected in a trial of the OX40 agonist ivuxolimab.

The CDR3 DNA reads as TGCAGCGTTGAAGTTTCAATCGGGACACTGCGTTCCTATAATTCACCCCTCCACTTT. Its protein product is CSVEVSIGTLRSYNSPLHF. This rearrangement joins TRBV29-1 to TRBJ1-6; a possible D gene is TRBD1 (6 bases). This CDR3 is built from 19 residues. The germline V gene encodes CDR1 SQVTM and CDR2 ANQGSEA. Trimming took 1 base from V and 1 from J, leaving 20 bases between them.